The next 25 T cell receptor beta chains were all read from a single sample in a study of blood T cell repertoires in COVID-19. Sequencing was performed with immunoSEQ multiplex PCR; in TCRdb, only in-frame clones are kept and a portion is missing. The table has more than 150,000 clones, about 95% seen once. The specimen was peripheral blood. The receptors come from a man younger than 40 with COVID-19, enrolled during active disease.

The chain is built from TRBV19 and TRBJ2-7; D unclear. V was trimmed by 3 bases and J by 4 bases, leaving 10 bases between them. Germline V gene data show CDR1 as LNHDA and CDR2 as SQIVND (reference sequence). CDR3 length: 13 amino acids. CDR3: CASSIPGRYEQYF. The CDR3 DNA reads as TGTGCCAGTAGTATCCCAGGAAGGTACGAGCAGTACTTC.

The rearrangement links TRBV18 to TRBJ1-6; 7 positions match TRBD1. This CDR3 comprises 15 residues. The trim removed 2 bases at V and 6 bases at J, leaving 4 bases unmatched. Germline values: CDR1 KGHSH, CDR2 LQKENI. The CDR3 DNA follows: TGTGCCAGCTCACCAACCGGGACAGCTAATTCACCCCTCCACTTT. Encoded protein: CASSPTGTANSPLHF.

V gene TRBV6-5 combines with J gene TRBJ2-1, with TRBD2 matching over 8 bases. The germline V gene encodes CDR1 MNHEY and CDR2 SVGAGI. V gave up 7 bases and J gave up 2 bases; unmatched junction bases: 7. This CDR3 has 15 amino acids. In DNA, the CDR3 is TGTGCCAGCACCCCCAGCGGGGGAGCCTACAATGAGCAGTTCTTC. It codes for CASTPSGGAYNEQFF.

The chain combines TRBV18 with TRBJ2-1, with a possible D match to TRBD2 (5 bases). The CDR3 contains 12 residues. The germline CDR1 and CDR2 sequences are KGHSH and LQKENI. Trimming took 3 bases from V and 5 from J, leaving 5 bases between them. The CDR3 coding sequence is TGTGCCAGCTCACCCGGGGACAATGAGCAGTTCTTC. Encoded protein: CASSPGDNEQFF.

The sample holds one count of this clone. CDR3 in amino acids: CASSAEVDGYEQYF. In nucleotides, the CDR3 is TGCGCCAGCAGCGCGGAGGTGGACGGCTACGAGCAGTACTTC. The chain is built from TRBV5-1 and TRBJ2-7; D perhaps matches TRBD2 (5 bases). V was pared by 4 bases and J by 3 bases, with 14 bases between. This CDR3 is 14 amino acids long. Per germline, CDR1 SGHRS and CDR2 YFSETQ.

This sequence joins TRBV7-2 and TRBJ2-3; 8 nucleotides align to TRBD2. The CDR3 consists of 18 residues. CDR1 and CDR2 from the germline V gene are SGHTA and FQGNSA. Trimming removed 5 bases from V and 2 bases from J; junction bases left unmatched: 15. CDR3 sequence reads: CASSPKKSTSGNTDTQYF. The CDR3 DNA reads as TGTGCCAGCAGCCCGAAGAAATCAACTAGCGGCAACACAGATACGCAGTATTTT.

The chain links TRBV11-1 to TRBJ1-6; 8 positions match TRBD1. This CDR3 has 14 amino acids. Losses at the gene ends were 5 bases for V and 7 bases for J; bases not matched to a gene: 4. Germline V gives CDR1 SGHAT, CDR2 FQDESV (reference sequence). In DNA form, the CDR3 reads TGTGCCAGCAGCCTTCGACAGGGGAATTCACCCCTCCACTTT. Encoded protein: CASSLRQGNSPLHF.

The chain recombines TRBV9 with TRBJ1-1; 8 positions match TRBD1. The length of the CDR3 is 17 residues. The V gene end was trimmed by 0 bases and the J gene end by 0 bases; junction bases not matched to a gene: 7. In germline, CDR1 is SGDLS, CDR2 YYNGEE. The CDR3 DNA is TGTGCCAGCAGCGTAGTGTCAGGGGGCCAGATGAACACTGAAGCTTTCTTT. Protein product: CASSVVSGGQMNTEAFF. The full variable domain, in which reference TRBV9 and TRBJ1-1 provide the parts outside the CDR3, is DSGVTQTPKHLITATGQRVTLRCSPRSGDLSVYWYQQSLDQGLQFLIQYYNGEERAKGNILERFSAQQFPDLHSELNLSSLELGDSALYFCASSVVSGGQMNTEAFFGQGTRLTVV.

The chain links TRBV9 to TRBJ2-7, with 11 bases fitting TRBD2. The CDR3 is made up of 15 amino acids. CDR1 and CDR2 from the germline V gene are SGDLS and YYNGEE. The V segment lost 4 bases and the J segment 1 base; nucleotides outside the gene matches: 4. The DNA for the CDR3 is TGTGCCAGCAGCCTCTTAGCGGGGGGGTCCTACGAGCAGTACTTC. Protein sequence: CASSLLAGGSYEQYF.

Comments on this clone: Other DNA sequences of this sample code for an identical CDR3. The chain couples TRBV6-5 to TRBJ1-2, with 11 positions matching TRBD1. CDR1 is MNHEY, CDR2 SVGAGI, per germline. The CDR3 covers 15 residues. J lost 2 bases, V lost 2 bases, and 1 base had no gene match. CDR3 DNA: TGTGCCAGCAGTTACGGACAGGGGGCCAACTATGGCTACACCTTC. Translation gives CASSYGQGANYGYTF.

The chain recombines TRBV18 with TRBJ1-1; 7 positions match TRBD1. Germline loops: CDR1 KGHSH, CDR2 LQKENI. The J segment lost 1 base and the V segment lost 3 bases, leaving 8 bases of the junction unmatched. The CDR3 spans 16 residues. The DNA of the CDR3 is TGTGCCAGCTCACCTCGTCAGGACAGGCCGAACACTGAAGCTTTCTTT. It translates to CASSPRQDRPNTEAFF. The variable domain in full, completed from reference TRBV18 and TRBJ1-1, reads NAGVMQNPRHLVRRRGQEARLRCSPMKGHSHVYWYRQLPEEGLKFMVYLQKENIIDESGMPKERFSAEFPKEGPSILRIQQVVRGDSAAYFCASSPRQDRPNTEAFFGQGTRLTVV.

The chain recombines TRBV7-7 with TRBJ2-1; 7 nucleotides line up with TRBD1. Per the germline V gene, CDR1 is SSHAT and CDR2 is FNYEAQ (reference sequence). The CDR3 covers 15 residues. Unmatched junction bases numbered 4, after V lost 5 bases and J lost 0 bases. The CDR3 DNA is TGTGCCAGCAGCAGGGGGCCGAGCTCCTACAATGAGCAGTTCTTC. Translation gives CASSRGPSSYNEQFF.

The chain uses TRBV28 and TRBJ2-7, with D uncertain. The germline CDR1 and CDR2 sequences are MDHEN and SYDVKM. This CDR3 has 12 residues. The V end was cut by 4 bases, the J end by 6 bases, with 10 bases between. The CDR3, as DNA: TGTGCCAGCAGTTCCAGGATCCCCGAGCAGTACTTC. Translated: CASSSRIPEQYF. Full variable domain (remainder filled in from reference TRBV28 and TRBJ2-7): DVKVTQSSRYLVKRTGEKVFLECVQDMDHENMFWYRQDPGLGLRLIYFSYDVKMKEKGDIPEGYSVSREKKERFSLILESASTNQTSMYLCASSSRIPEQYFGPGTRLTVT.

The gene calls are TRBV12-2 and TRBJ1-1; TRBD1 is the table's D call and was not checked against the DNA. TRBV12-2 is a pseudogene segment. The length of the CDR3 is 17 residues. The CDR3 reads CASRPSGQGAWDTEAFF. The DNA of the CDR3 is TGTGCAAGTCGCCCCTCGGGACAGGGGGCTTGGGACACTGAAGCTTTCTTT.

The chain joins TRBV6-1 to TRBJ1-2, with D perhaps matching TRBD1 (6 bases). Trimming removed 4 bases from V and 1 base from J, with 19 bases in between. CDR3 length equals 17 residues. Germline CDR1 and CDR2: MNHNS and SASEGT. The CDR3 loop is CASSADRDTGRNYGYTF. The CDR3 DNA is TGTGCCAGCAGTGCTGATCGAGATACAGGGCGTAACTATGGCTACACCTTC.

The chain employs TRBV19 and TRBJ2-7, with TRBD1 identical over 10 bases. Looked up from germline, CDR1 is LNHDA and CDR2 is SQIVND (reference sequence). The CDR3 runs 13 residues. V was clipped by 5 bases and J by 6 bases; unmatched bases: 4. The CDR3 nucleotides are TGTGCCAGTAGTCCGGACAGGGGGGGCGAGCAGTACTTC. Translation: CASSPDRGGEQYF.

The chain has TRBV5-4 and TRBJ2-3, with 8 bases that match TRBD2. Germline V gives CDR1 SGHNT, CDR2 YYREEE (reference sequence). The CDR3 consists of 16 residues. The V and J ends lost 0 bases and 4 bases, in that order; junction bases with no gene match: 7. CDR3 coding DNA: TGTGCCAGCAGCTTGGAAGGGACTAGGGGGTCAGATACGCAGTATTTT. Translating it yields CASSLEGTRGSDTQYF.

The genes are TRBV3-1 (or the pseudogene TRBV3-2) and TRBJ1-4; TRBD1 aligns across 8 bases. Germline values: CDR1 LGHDT, CDR2 YNNKEL (reference sequence). Trimming took 4 bases from V and 1 from J; bases not matched to a gene: 2. This CDR3 spans 15 amino acids. CDR3 residues: CASSLGQGTNEKLFF. The CDR3 coding sequence is TGTGCCAGCAGCCTCGGACAGGGAACTAATGAAAAACTGTTTTTT.

The chain recombines TRBV11-2 with TRBJ2-3; 10 bases agree with TRBD2. The V and J ends lost 4 bases and 3 bases, in that order; junction bases with no gene match: 7. The CDR3 spans 16 residues. In germline, CDR1 is SGHAT, CDR2 FQNNGV. The CDR3 loop is CASSSDSGGLTDTQYF. In DNA form, the CDR3 reads TGTGCCAGCAGCTCAGATAGCGGGGGGCTAACAGATACGCAGTATTTT.

The chain has TRBV6-5 and TRBJ2-3, with no clear D. The ends were cut back, 8 bases at V and 7 bases at J, with 7 bases in the middle. Looked up from germline, CDR1 is MNHEY and CDR2 is SVGAGI. The CDR3 sequence is 10 residues long. Written as DNA, the CDR3 is TGTGCCAGCGAGTGGTATACGCAGTATTTT. The encoded protein is CASEWYTQYF.

This clone was counted only a few times. The genes are TRBV12-3 or TRBV12-4 and TRBJ2-7, with D unresolved. CDR3 length equals 13 residues. V was trimmed by 6 bases and J by 2 bases, leaving 11 bases between them. CDR3: CASSGSTTYEQYF. CDR3 coding DNA: TGTGCCAGCAGCGGCAGCACTACCTACGAGCAGTACTTC.

The rearrangement uses TRBV7-9 and TRBJ1-1; no definite D call. The germline V and J ends were trimmed by 1 base and 9 bases, with 9 bases remaining between them. The germline V gene encodes CDR1 SEHNR and CDR2 FQNEAQ (reference sequence). The CDR3 has 12 amino acids. The CDR3 is CASSLGRGKAFF. CDR3 nucleotides: TGTGCCAGCAGCTTAGGCCGGGGTAAAGCTTTCTTT.

The rearrangement joins TRBV6-5 to TRBJ1-4; D is perhaps TRBD1 (5 bases). The ends were cut back, 0 bases at V and 5 bases at J, with 10 bases in the middle. Germline V gives CDR1 MNHEY, CDR2 SVGAGI. The CDR3 runs 15 residues. The CDR3 region has the DNA TGTGCCAGCAGTTACTCCGGCGGGGGGAATGAAAAACTGTTTTTT. Translating it yields CASSYSGGGNEKLFF.

J is TRBJ2-7 and V is TRBV18, with 9 nucleotides matching TRBD1. CDR1 and CDR2 from the germline V gene are KGHSH and LQKENI. V dropped 4 bases and J dropped 5; count of bases not matched to a gene: 9. The CDR3 covers 15 residues. CDR3 in amino acids: CASSRTGTGLNEQYF. The CDR3, as DNA: TGTGCCAGCTCACGAACCGGGACAGGGCTCAACGAGCAGTACTTC.

The V gene is TRBV5-1, the J gene TRBJ1-2; the D gene is possibly TRBD1 (5 bases). Trimming removed 5 bases from V and 3 bases from J, with 26 bases in between. The V gene's germline CDR1 is SGHRS and CDR2 YFSETQ. This CDR3 spans 18 amino acids. The DNA for the CDR3 is TGCGCCAGCAGAAGTAAGAAAAACCCGGGACTCCGAGACTATGGCTACACCTTC. Encoded protein: CASRSKKNPGLRDYGYTF.